Detailed here is one T cell receptor (beta chain). Antigen unknown. Germline V gives CDR1 GTSNPN, CDR2 SVGIG (reference sequence). This CDR3 is 16 amino acids long. With 1 base removed from V and 10 bases from J, the gap between germline ends came to 20 bases. Time point: week 11, during vaccination. Each dose delivered 300 ug of mutant IDH1 20-mer peptide subcutaneously with imiquimod. This record belongs to a study of a mutant IDH1 vaccine in newly diagnosed glioma. The wider study: Onset of vaccination occurred 4-6 weeks following radiotherapy alone, or with temozolomide cycles. Treated patients had a mean age of 40.4 years and a sex split that was around 60% male and approximately 40% female.

This table comes from immunoSEQ multiplex PCR, and its TCRdb copy is limited to in-frame clones, with some not included. Of about 61,000 clones detected, 80% appear once; the ten largest clones hold about 6%. General study findings and limits: The occurrence of vaccine-induced immune responses was seen in 90% to 95% of patients.

This receptor was obtained from a man aged 50 to 60 with glioma. The source was PBMCs, collected from a glioma patient whose treatment included an IDH1 peptide vaccine. The V and J genes are TRBV30 and TRBJ1-6; D is possibly TRBD1 (5 bases). In DNA, the CDR3 is TGTGCCTGGAGTGCCACCCCCGGGACCGGGAAATCACCCCTCCACTTT. Amino acids: CAWSATPGTGKSPLHF.